What follows describes a single T cell receptor (beta chain). It has no known antigen specificity. Within one base of it there is no much larger clone, and no base qualities were kept. Reading from cysteine to phenylalanine, the CDR3 counts 12 amino acids. Solely the CDR3 DNA is kept, with 36 bases framed from the first base. CDR1 and CDR2 were assigned from the germline V gene as SGHVS and FQNEAQ. V drops 0 bases and J drops 8 bases, leaving 5 bases in between. The data were obtained in a study of control samples from healthy donors and cancer patients (dated by TCRdb to the early 2020s). Library method: the immunoSEQ multiplex PCR assay. In its TCRdb copy, this immuneACCESS table keeps in-frame sequences only and misses some clones. Where compared with another copy, unresolved V genes explain less than half of these, and the others have no known cause. In this sample the table shows under 130,000 clones, roughly 90% of which occur a single time. The top ten constitute 15% to 20% of the sample.

The chain couples TRBV7-8 to TRBJ2-1; no D segment can be confidently identified. The sequence came from a man between 60 and 70 years old with lung cancer. Material for sequencing was PBMCs. The CDR3 has the sequence CASSLAGYEQFF. The sequenced DNA: TGTGCCAGCAGCTTAGCCGGATATGAGCAGTTCTTC. Supplemented by the reference TRBV7-8 and TRBJ2-1 proteins around the CDR3, the complete variable domain is GAGVSQSPRYKVAKRGQDVALRCDPISGHVSLFWYQQALGQGPEFLTYFQNEAQLDKSGLPSDRFFAERPEGSVSTLKIQRTQQEDSAVYLCASSLAGYEQFFGPGTRLTVL.